Detailed here is one TCR beta chain. Other DNA sequences from this sample encode an identical CDR3 as well. All the donors were Caucasian adults who lived in Nashville, Tennessee. Germline loops: CDR1 SGDLS, CDR2 YYNGEE. V was shortened by 2 bases and J by 0 bases, with 6 bases between the two germline ends. The CDR3 contains 14 residues. The source of the sample is a study of shared clonotypes between healthy human individuals. The data were produced by immunoSEQ multiplex PCR, yet TCRdb's version contains in-frame clones alone and is incomplete. This table has a few million clones, approximately 93% appearing once.

Source material: naive CD4+ T cells from PBMCs. The subset denotes: CD45RA+ positively selected. The chain recombines TRBV9 with TRBJ2-1, with D possibly matching TRBD2 (5 bases). The clonotype was recovered from a man between 18 and 29 years old in good health. Some clones in this sample may be carry-over from other donors' samples. CDR3 sequence reads: CASSVGSSYNEQFF. The DNA of the CDR3 is TGTGCCAGCAGCGTGGGGAGCTCCTACAATGAGCAGTTCTTC.